This passage covers 29 T cell receptor beta chains from one sample sequenced in a study of blood T cell repertoires in COVID-19. Only in-frame clones appear in the TCRdb table, and some are missing; sequencing was by immunoSEQ multiplex PCR. The data contain about 210,000 clones, 92% of them singletons. Sequences were obtained from peripheral blood. These receptors were taken from a man aged 25 to 45 with acute or convalescent COVID-19.

This sequence joins TRBV19 and TRBJ1-2, with D perhaps matching TRBD1 (6 bases). CDR3 length: 15 amino acids. Germline V gene lookup returns CDR1 LNHDA and CDR2 SQIVND (reference sequence). Deletions cut 3 bases from V and 1 base from J, with 12 bases between. The CDR3 reads CASSILGTNNYGYTF. In DNA, the CDR3 is TGTGCCAGTAGTATTCTCGGGACAAATAACTATGGCTACACCTTC.

The chain uses TRBV28 and TRBJ2-7; D gene unclear. Germline loops: CDR1 MDHEN, CDR2 SYDVKM. V was cut by 1 base and J by 6 bases, with 10 bases left in between. The CDR3 totals 13 residues. For the CDR3, the DNA is TGTGCCAGCAGTTTATACGGCCCAGGCGAGCAGTACTTC. Translating gives CASSLYGPGEQYF.

The chain recombines TRBV5-1 with TRBJ2-3, with D tentatively TRBD2 (6 bases). V lost 0 bases and J 6 bases, leaving 14 bases between the germline ends. Germline CDR1 is SGHRS and CDR2 is YFSETQ. The CDR3 sequence is 15 residues long. CDR3 DNA sequence: TGCGCCAGCAGCTTGGCTAGCGAAGTTCCCGATACGCAGTATTTT. Translating gives CASSLASEVPDTQYF.

This sequence joins TRBV5-1 and TRBJ1-3, with D unclear. Deletions cut 0 bases from V and 0 bases from J, with 7 bases between. The CDR3 is 15 amino acids. Germline V gene sequence: CDR1 SGHRS, CDR2 YFSETQ. CDR3 nucleotide sequence: TGCGCCAGCAGCTTGGAAGCAGGCTCTGGAAACACCATATATTTT. This gives the protein CASSLEAGSGNTIYF.

This chain connects TRBV6-5 to TRBJ1-2, with a weak D call TRBD1 (6 bases). The CDR3 extends over 13 amino acids. Germline CDR1 reads MNHEY; CDR2 reads SVGAGI. The V end lost 2 bases, the J end lost 4 bases, and 8 bases lay between the germline ends. The CDR3 protein is CASSYGGSYGYTF. CDR3 DNA sequence: TGTGCCAGCAGTTACGGGGGCTCCTATGGCTACACCTTC.

The rearrangement uses TRBV6-5 and TRBJ1-5, with TRBD1 matching 7 bases. Germline CDR1 and CDR2: MNHEY and SVGAGI. This CDR3 is 15 amino acids long. Trimming cost V 7 bases and J 7 bases; bases outside gene matches: 13. The CDR3 sequence: CASTPFTGARQPQHF. Written as DNA, the CDR3 is TGTGCCAGCACCCCCTTCACAGGGGCGAGACAGCCCCAGCATTTT.

This clone was found once. This chain joins TRBV2 and TRBJ1-6, with 7 nucleotides matching TRBD1. This CDR3 contains 12 residues. Trimming removed 8 bases from V and 10 bases from J; junction bases left unmatched: 5. From germline, CDR1 is SNHLY and CDR2 FYNNEI. The CDR3 is CASRQGLSPLHF. The CDR3 region has the DNA TGTGCCAGCCGACAGGGTCTCTCACCCCTCCACTTT.

The J gene is TRBJ1-2, the V gene TRBV27, with D tentatively TRBD1 (6 bases). The CDR3 is 15 residues long. Trimming left V 4 bases short and J 4 bases short, with 16 bases between. Germline CDR1 is MNHEY and CDR2 is SMNVEV (reference sequence). CDR3 DNA: TGTGCCAGCAGTTCCTGGGGGGGGCGGGCCTATGGCTACACCTTC. Translating it yields CASSSWGGRAYGYTF.

V gene TRBV7-8 combines with J gene TRBJ2-3; perhaps TRBD2 as D (5 bases). Germline V gene sequence: CDR1 SGHVS, CDR2 FQNEAQ. The ends were cut back, 1 base at V and 8 bases at J, with 13 bases in the middle. This CDR3 has 14 amino acids. CDR3 sequence reads: CASSLGGGGGTQYF. The CDR3 DNA is TGTGCCAGCAGCTTAGGTGGTGGCGGAGGTACGCAGTATTTT.

V and J are TRBV5-1 and TRBJ2-6; D perhaps matches TRBD2 (6 bases). Germline V gives CDR1 SGHRS, CDR2 YFSETQ. V was pared by 4 bases and J by 2 bases, with 13 bases between. The CDR3 has 16 amino acids. The CDR3 is CASSPLTGAGANVLTF. Written as DNA, the CDR3 is TGCGCCAGCAGCCCTCTCACGGGGGCTGGGGCCAACGTCCTGACTTTC.

The chain employs TRBV28 and TRBJ2-2, with D unresolved. The CDR3 spans 14 residues. V was trimmed by 3 bases and J by 3 bases, leaving 8 bases between them. CDR1 is MDHEN and CDR2 is SYDVKM in the germline V gene. The CDR3 bases are TGTGCCAGCAGTTTTCTTACAGACACCGGGGAGCTGTTTTTT. Translating gives CASSFLTDTGELFF. Full variable domain (remainder filled in from reference TRBV28 and TRBJ2-2): DVKVTQSSRYLVKRTGEKVFLECVQDMDHENMFWYRQDPGLGLRLIYFSYDVKMKEKGDIPEGYSVSREKKERFSLILESASTNQTSMYLCASSFLTDTGELFFGEGSRLTVL.

V gene TRBV25-1 combines with J gene TRBJ1-2; D is ambiguous. Per the germline V gene, CDR1 is MGHDK and CDR2 is SYGVNS. There are 15 residues in the CDR3. V was cut by 3 bases and J by 5 bases, with 16 bases left in between. The CDR3 DNA follows: TGTGCCAGCAGTGATTCCGGGATCCGGGGATATGGCTACACCTTC. As protein: CASSDSGIRGYGYTF.

V gene TRBV5-4 combines with J gene TRBJ2-7, with TRBD2 identical over 11 bases. This CDR3 has 16 residues. V shed 0 bases and J 0 bases; nucleotides not matched to a gene: 2. CDR1 and CDR2 from the germline V gene are SGHNT and YYREEE (reference sequence). The CDR3 DNA follows: TGTGCCAGCAGCTTGGCTAGCGGGAGGATCTCCTACGAGCAGTACTTC. Protein sequence: CASSLASGRISYEQYF.

This clone was recorded only once. The chain recombines TRBV4-1 with TRBJ1-2; TRBD1 agrees at 10 bases. Germline lookup yields CDR1 MGHRA and CDR2 YSYEKL. V lost 8 bases and J lost 6; bases outside the gene matches: 6. The CDR3 has 13 amino acids. Here the CDR3 DNA reads TGCGCCAGCTATGAGACAGGGGGCCATGGCTACACCTTC. Translated: CASYETGGHGYTF.

This chain uses TRBV2 with TRBJ2-5; TRBD1 matches at 9 bases. This CDR3 is 15 amino acids long. V lost 4 bases to trimming and J lost 5 bases; unmatched junction nucleotides: 8. Per germline, CDR1 SNHLY and CDR2 FYNNEI. This CDR3 is CASSVGGTGWETQYF. CDR3 nucleotides: TGTGCCAGCAGTGTCGGGGGGACAGGGTGGGAGACCCAGTACTTC. Variable domain in full (rest from reference TRBV2 and TRBJ2-5): EPEVTQTPSHQVTQMGQEVILRCVPISNHLYFYWYRQILGQKVEFLVSFYNNEISEKSEIFDDQFSVERPDGSNFTLKIRSTKLEDSAMYFCASSVGGTGWETQYFGPGTRLLVL.

This clone appeared a single time. J is TRBJ2-5 and V is TRBV5-1, with D perhaps TRBD1 (6 bases). The CDR3 loop spans 14 amino acids. V lost 1 base and J lost 5, with 12 bases in between. CDR1 is SGHRS, CDR2 YFSETQ, per germline. CDR3 sequence: CASSLWGRAETQYF. The DNA of the CDR3 is TGCGCCAGCAGCTTGTGGGGGCGCGCGGAGACCCAGTACTTC.

The chain recombines TRBV5-6 with TRBJ2-3; 9 bases map to TRBD2. Unmatched junction bases numbered 4, after V lost 5 bases and J lost 0 bases. Germline CDR1 reads SGHDT; CDR2 reads YYEEEE. The CDR3 is 15 residues long. The chain's CDR3 is CASRSGRSSTDTQYF. CDR3 sequence (DNA): TGTGCCAGCAGGAGCGGGAGGTCTAGCACAGATACGCAGTATTTT.

The genes are TRBV7-9 and TRBJ2-3, with D maybe TRBD1 (7 bases). There are 14 residues in the CDR3. V was shortened by 3 bases and J by 4 bases, with 11 bases between the two germline ends. The germline CDR1 and CDR2 sequences are SEHNR and FQNEAQ (reference sequence). CDR3 sequence: CASSFRGTADTQYF. In nucleotides, the CDR3 is TGTGCCAGCAGCTTTCGGGGGACAGCAGATACGCAGTATTTT.

The rearrangement joins TRBV10-3 to TRBJ2-7; D possibly corresponds to TRBD1 (6 bases). The CDR3 spans 13 residues. Between the trimmed V and J ends, which lost 7 bases and 5 bases, there was a span of 15 bases. CDR1 and CDR2 (germline): ENHRY, SYGVKD. CDR3 region: CAITGQGNDEQYF. The CDR3, as DNA: TGTGCCATCACTGGTCAGGGGAACGACGAGCAGTACTTC.

V and J are TRBV5-1 and TRBJ2-3, with D maybe TRBD2 (7 bases). V lost 6 bases and J lost 6, with 17 bases in between. The CDR3 length is 14 residues. Germline CDR1 SGHRS, CDR2 YFSETQ. CDR3 bases: TGCGCCAGCAACTGGCGGGGGCGTGAGGATACGCAGTATTTT. This codes for CASNWRGREDTQYF. Full variable domain (remainder filled in from reference TRBV5-1 and TRBJ2-3): KAGVTQTPRYLIKTRGQQVTLSCSPISGHRSVSWYQQTPGQGLQFLFEYFSETQRNKGNFPGRFSGRQFSNSRSEMNVSTLELGDSALYLCASNWRGREDTQYFGPGTRLTVL.

The chain employs TRBV30 and TRBJ2-7; 9 nucleotides agree with TRBD1. With 2 bases clipped from V and 5 bases from J, the junction kept 7 bases outside the gene matches. CDR1 and CDR2 (germline): GTSNPN, SVGIG (reference sequence). The CDR3 runs 14 residues. This CDR3 is CAWSLGTGLHEQYF. CDR3 in DNA: TGTGCCTGGAGTCTTGGGACAGGGTTGCACGAGCAGTACTTC. The full variable domain, with the rest looked up from reference TRBV30 and TRBJ2-7, is SQTIHQWPATLVQPVGSPLSLECTVEGTSNPNLYWYRQAAGRGLQLLFYSVGIGQISSEVPQNLSASRPQDRQFILSSKKLLLSDSGFYLCAWSLGTGLHEQYFGPGTRLTVT.

This chain links TRBV7-9 with TRBJ1-4, with 10 bases fitting TRBD1. Trimming removed 5 bases from V and 6 bases from J; junction bases left unmatched: 3. This CDR3 region has 14 residues. Germline CDR1 is SEHNR and CDR2 is FQNEAQ (reference sequence). The CDR3 DNA is TGTGCCAGCAGCCAGGGACAGGGGTATGAAAAACTGTTTTTT. Protein: CASSQGQGYEKLFF.

The rearrangement uses TRBV5-6 and TRBJ1-1; the D gene is possibly TRBD1 (5 bases). Germline CDR1 is SGHDT and CDR2 is YYEEEE. This CDR3 region has 15 residues. V was pared by 2 bases and J by 4 bases, with 15 bases between. CDR3 in amino acids: CASSFWGGGGTEAFF. DNA of the CDR3: TGTGCCAGCAGCTTTTGGGGGGGTGGCGGCACTGAAGCTTTCTTT.

Concerning this clone: The junction departs from germline at one end; a sequencing error may be responsible. The rearrangement uses TRBV6-1 and TRBJ2-1, with 10 bases that match TRBD2. The CDR3 length is 18 residues. Germline V CDR1 and CDR2: MNHNS, SASEGT. CDR3 loop: CASSQAGGPRKGYNEQFF. CDR3 nucleotides: TGTGCCAGCAGTCAAGCGGGAGGGCCCAGGAAGGGTTACAATGAGCAGTTCTTC.

V and J are TRBV7-9 and TRBJ2-2; perhaps TRBD2 as D (5 bases). V lost 2 bases to trimming and J lost 7 bases, with 17 bases between them. Looked up from germline, CDR1 is SEHNR and CDR2 is FQNEAQ (reference sequence). There are 16 residues in the CDR3. The CDR3 nucleotides read TGTGCCAGCAGCTTAAATCCGCCTAGCTTTGTCGGGGAGCTGTTTTTT. Translation gives CASSLNPPSFVGELFF.

The rearrangement links TRBV5-1 to TRBJ1-5, with D possibly TRBD1 on 6 matching bases. Germline CDR1 is SGHRS and CDR2 is YFSETQ. Trimming removed 0 bases at V and 3 bases at J, with 13 bases between. The CDR3 totals 16 residues. The CDR3 sequence is CASSLEPRGVNQPQHF. Written as DNA, the CDR3 is TGCGCCAGCAGCTTGGAGCCCAGGGGCGTCAATCAGCCCCAGCATTTT.

The rearrangement joins TRBV3-1 (or the pseudogene TRBV3-2) to TRBJ1-6, with D perhaps matching TRBD1 (6 bases). This CDR3 spans 16 amino acids. Per the germline V gene, CDR1 is LGHDT and CDR2 is YNNKEL (reference sequence). The V end lost 4 bases, the J end lost 3 bases, and 13 bases lay between the germline ends. This chain's CDR3 is CASSPRRTDYNSPLHF. In nucleotides, the CDR3 is TGTGCCAGCAGCCCCCGCCGGACAGACTATAATTCACCCCTCCACTTT.

This rearrangement joins TRBV9 to TRBJ2-5; D may be TRBD2 (5 bases). Trimming shortened V by 1 base and J by 3 bases, and 13 bases separated the two germline ends. Germline V gene sequence: CDR1 SGDLS, CDR2 YYNGEE. The CDR3 has 15 residues. For the CDR3, the DNA is TGTGCCAGCAGCGTAAGGCCGTCAGCGGAAGAGACCCAGTACTTC. It yields the protein CASSVRPSAEETQYF. Supplemented by reference TRBV9 and TRBJ2-5, the full variable domain reads DSGVTQTPKHLITATGQRVTLRCSPRSGDLSVYWYQQSLDQGLQFLIQYYNGEERAKGNILERFSAQQFPDLHSELNLSSLELGDSALYFCASSVRPSAEETQYFGPGTRLLVL.

The CDR3 spells CASSERNSNYGYTF. CDR3 DNA sequence: TGTGCCAGCAGTGAAAGAAACTCTAACTATGGCTACACCTTC. This chain connects TRBV2 to TRBJ1-2, with D uncertain. The ends were cut back, 2 bases at V and 0 bases at J, with 7 bases in the middle. Germline V gives CDR1 SNHLY, CDR2 FYNNEI. This CDR3 region has 14 residues.